A selection of T cell receptor beta chains follows, all from one sample in a study of vaccination and CD4 T cells after COVID-19. TCRdb itself ran the PCR reads through MiXCR, one entry per CDR3 protein. The sample records 15,000 to 20,000 distinct CDR3 sequences, around 28% being singletons. Their antigens remain unidentified. The sample consisted of cultured CD4+ T cells from blood. Receptors were obtained from a human donor with COVID-19. Both conserved end residues are part of each CDR3. Each record gives: clone size, CDR3 length, J gene, D gene, V gene, CDR3 protein, CDR3 DNA. D genes are given only for firm matches. Some rows have no size entry. The others give once, few or many, or a class for an expanded clone.

NA | 16 | TRBJ1-1 | TRBD1 | TRBV27 | CASSKPTGGRVTEAFF | TGTGCCAGCAGTAAACCGACAGGGGGCAGGGTCACTGAAGCTTTCTTT
NA | 11 | TRBJ2-3 | NA | TRBV28 | CASSLTDTQYF | TGTGCCAGCAGTTTGACAGATACGCAGTATTTT
NA | 14 | TRBJ2-1 | NA | TRBV6-1 | CASRELASYNEQFF | TGTGCCAGCAGAGAACTAGCATCCTACAATGAGCAGTTCTTC
NA | 15 | TRBJ1-1 | TRBD1 | TRBV20-1 | CSARRGTGVNTEAFF | TGCAGTGCTAGGAGAGGGACAGGGGTGAACACTGAAGCTTTCTTT
NA | 13 | TRBJ2-1 | TRBD1 | TRBV5-8 | CASSQTGLREQFF | TGTGCCAGCAGCCAGACAGGGTTACGGGAGCAGTTCTTC
NA | 10 | TRBJ2-1 | NA | TRBV20-1 | CSAKYNEQFF | TGCAGTGCAAAGTACAATGAGCAGTTCTTC
NA | 14 | TRBJ2-7 | NA | TRBV27 | CASSPPGPSYEQYF | TGTGCCAGCAGTCCTCCGGGTCCTTCCTACGAGCAGTACTTC
few | 12 | TRBJ1-1 | NA | TRBV7-2 | CASSSRKGGAFF | TGTGCCAGCAGCAGCCGCAAGGGAGGGGCTTTCTTT
few | 12 | TRBJ2-7 | TRBD1 | TRBV6-1 | CASKRTGNEQYF | TGTGCCAGCAAAAGGACAGGGAACGAGCAGTACTTC
few | 14 | TRBJ2-5 | NA | TRBV27 | CASSGGGAGETQYF | TGTGCCAGCAGTGGGGGGGGCGCGGGAGAGACCCAGTACTTC
NA | 15 | TRBJ2-7 | TRBD1 | TRBV19 | CASSIGQGAVFEQYF | TGTGCCAGTAGTATCGGACAGGGGGCCGTTTTCGAGCAGTACTTC
NA | 15 | TRBJ1-3 | NA | TRBV5-4 | CASSPVGGSGNTIYF | TGTGCCAGCAGTCCCGTCGGGGGGTCTGGAAACACCATATATTTT
NA | 14 | TRBJ2-6 | NA | TRBV29-1 | CSVGELSGANVLTF | TGCAGCGTTGGGGAACTCTCTGGGGCCAACGTCCTGACTTTC
NA | 15 | TRBJ2-5 | TRBD1 | TRBV24-1 | CATSDSQGTQETQYF | TGTGCCACCAGTGATTCACAGGGGACCCAAGAGACCCAGTACTTC